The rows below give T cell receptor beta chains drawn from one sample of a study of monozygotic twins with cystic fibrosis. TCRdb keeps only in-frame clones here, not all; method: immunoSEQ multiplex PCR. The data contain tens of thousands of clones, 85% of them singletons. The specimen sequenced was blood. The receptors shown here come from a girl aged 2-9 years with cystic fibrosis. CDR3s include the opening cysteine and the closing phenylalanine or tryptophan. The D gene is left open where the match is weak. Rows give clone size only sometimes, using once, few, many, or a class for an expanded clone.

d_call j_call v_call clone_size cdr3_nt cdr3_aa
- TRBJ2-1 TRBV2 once TGTGCCAGCAGTGGTTGGGACAAGCAGTTCTTC CASSGWDKQFF
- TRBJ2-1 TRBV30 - TGTGCCTGGAATAAGGGGGGGGATGAGCAGTTCTTC CAWNKGGDEQFF
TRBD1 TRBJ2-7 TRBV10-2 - TGCGCCGGTCACGCAGGGGGCCACGACTACGAGCAGTACTTC CAGHAGGHDYEQYF
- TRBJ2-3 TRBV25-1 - TGTGCCAGCAGATTCCCTGAGACCTCGGATACGCAGTATTTT CASRFPETSDTQYF
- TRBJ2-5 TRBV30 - TGTGCCTGGAGTGGACAGTCCCAAGAGACCCAGTACTTC CAWSGQSQETQYF
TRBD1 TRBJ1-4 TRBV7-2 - TGTGCCAGCAGCCCAAAGCAGGGGGGAAATGAAAAACTGTTTTTT CASSPKQGGNEKLFF
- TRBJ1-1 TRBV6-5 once TGTGCCAGCAGGCGGGGTGTACAGGCTTTCTTT CASRRGVQAFF
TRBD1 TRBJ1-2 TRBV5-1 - TGCGCCAGCAGCTTGGCCTCAGGGGGCAATGGCTACACCTTC CASSLASGGNGYTF
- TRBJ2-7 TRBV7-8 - TGTGCCAGCAGCAGAACCGGGACGGACTCCTACGAGCAGTACTTC CASSRTGTDSYEQYF
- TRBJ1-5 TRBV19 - TGTGCCAGTAGTTCCACGGAATATAGCAATCAGCCCCAGCATTTT CASSSTEYSNQPQHF
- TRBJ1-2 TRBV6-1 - TGTGCCAGCACCCCGCAGTTCGGGGATTATGGCTACACCTTC CASTPQFGDYGYTF
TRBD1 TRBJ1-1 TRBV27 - TGTGCCACCCAGGGGGGGGCTACCCCAGAAGCTTTCTTT CATQGGATPEAFF
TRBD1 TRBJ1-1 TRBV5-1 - TGCGCCAGCACTCGAGACAGGGTGACTGAAGCTTTCTTT CASTRDRVTEAFF
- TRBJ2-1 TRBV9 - TGTGCCAGCAGCGCCAGGCTAGCTGCAACAACCTACAATGAGCAGTTCTTC CASSARLAATTYNEQFF
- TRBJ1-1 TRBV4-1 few TGCGCCAGCAGCCCAGCCGCGGGCACTGAAGCTTTCTTT CASSPAAGTEAFF
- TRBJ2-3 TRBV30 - TGTGCCTGGAGTACCGGGGACACAGATACGCAGTATTTT CAWSTGDTDTQYF
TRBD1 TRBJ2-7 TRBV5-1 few TGCGCCAGCAGCTTGGGACAGGGAGACGAGCAGTACTTC CASSLGQGDEQYF
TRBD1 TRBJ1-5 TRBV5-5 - TGTGCCAGCAGCCTTTTAGGACAGGTCAATCAGCCCCAGCATTTT CASSLLGQVNQPQHF
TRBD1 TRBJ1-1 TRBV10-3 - TGTGCCATCAGTGGTGCCGGGACAGGGGAAAGGAACACTGAAGCTTTCTTT CAISGAGTGERNTEAFF
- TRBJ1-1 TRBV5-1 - TGCGCCAGCAGCTCATCATTCCTGGGCACTGAAGCTTTCTTT CASSSSFLGTEAFF
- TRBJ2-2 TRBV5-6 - TGTGCCAGCAGCTTGTGGACTACCAACACCGGGGAGCTGTTTTTT CASSLWTTNTGELFF
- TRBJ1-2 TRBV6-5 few TGTGCCAGCAGTTACAGATCTCCCGGCCCCTATGGCTACACCTTC CASSYRSPGPYGYTF
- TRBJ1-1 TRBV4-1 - TGCGCCAGCAGCCAAGAGGGCCGGGGAGGACACACTGAAGCTTTCTTT CASSQEGRGGHTEAFF
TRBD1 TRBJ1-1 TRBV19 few TGTGCCAGCAACACAGGGGACACTGAAGCTTTCTTT CASNTGDTEAFF
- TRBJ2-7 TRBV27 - TGTGCCAGCAGCCCGGTCATTTCCCACTACGAGCAGTACTTC CASSPVISHYEQYF
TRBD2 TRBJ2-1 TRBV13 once TGTGCCAGCAGCTTAGCTTGGACTAGCGGTTTGAATGAGCAGTTCTTC CASSLAWTSGLNEQFF
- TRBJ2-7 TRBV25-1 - TGTGCCAGCAGTGACAGGGTAACCTACGAGCAGTACTTC CASSDRVTYEQYF
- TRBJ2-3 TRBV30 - TGTGCCTGGAGTGACCAAGCCGTCAGCTGGGATACGCAGTATTTT CAWSDQAVSWDTQYF
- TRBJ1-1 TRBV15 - TGTGCCACCAGCAGAGATCGCCAGGGGACTGAAGCTTTCTTT CATSRDRQGTEAFF
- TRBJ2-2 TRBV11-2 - TGTGCCAGCAGCACCTTAGCAGATACGAACACCGGGGAGCTGTTTTTT CASSTLADTNTGELFF
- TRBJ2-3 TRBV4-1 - TGCGCCAGCAGCCAAGAACGTGCAGATACGCAGTATTTT CASSQERADTQYF
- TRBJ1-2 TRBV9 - TGTGCCAGCAGCGTTCTACCCGGGCCAGGCTATGGCTACACCTTC CASSVLPGPGYGYTF
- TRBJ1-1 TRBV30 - TGTGCCTGGAGTGTAACTGGCCGGAACACTGAAGCTTTCTTT CAWSVTGRNTEAFF
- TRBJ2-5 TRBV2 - TGTGCCAGCAATTTCAAGGGCCGCCAAGAGACCCAGTACTTC CASNFKGRQETQYF
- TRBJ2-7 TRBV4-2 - TGTGCCAGCAGCCAAGATCCCACCCAGGGCAGGGCCCACGAGCAGTACTTC CASSQDPTQGRAHEQYF
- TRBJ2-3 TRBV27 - TGTGCCAGCCAAAGAGGCACAGATACGCAGTATTTT CASQRGTDTQYF
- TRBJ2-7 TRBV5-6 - TGTGCCAGCAGCGCCAGACTGGCGGACCACGAGCAGTACTTC CASSARLADHEQYF
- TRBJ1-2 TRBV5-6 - TGTGCCAGCAGATCCCAGGTTAACTATGGCTACACCTTC CASRSQVNYGYTF
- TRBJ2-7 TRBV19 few TGTGCCAGTGGGCTAGCGTGGGAGCAGTACTTC CASGLAWEQYF
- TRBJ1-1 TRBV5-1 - TGCGCCAGCAGCTTGGCGGGACGGCCGAACACTGAAGCTTTCTTT CASSLAGRPNTEAFF
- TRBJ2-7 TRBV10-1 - TGCGCCAGCAGTGAGTCTGGTTCCTCCTACGAGCAGTACTTC CASSESGSSYEQYF
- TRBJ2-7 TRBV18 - TGTGCCAGCTCACCAACAGGATACGAGCAGTACTTC CASSPTGYEQYF